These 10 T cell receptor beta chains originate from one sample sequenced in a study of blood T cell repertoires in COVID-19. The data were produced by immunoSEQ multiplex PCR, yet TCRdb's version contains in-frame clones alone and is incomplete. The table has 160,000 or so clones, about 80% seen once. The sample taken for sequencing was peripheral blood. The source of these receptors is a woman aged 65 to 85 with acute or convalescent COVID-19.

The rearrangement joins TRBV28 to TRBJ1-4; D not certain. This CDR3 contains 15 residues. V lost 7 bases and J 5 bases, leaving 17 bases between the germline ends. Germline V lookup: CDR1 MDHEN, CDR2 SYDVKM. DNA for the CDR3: TGTGCCAGCACCACAATTGGACGGAGGAATGAAAAACTGTTTTTT. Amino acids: CASTTIGRRNEKLFF.

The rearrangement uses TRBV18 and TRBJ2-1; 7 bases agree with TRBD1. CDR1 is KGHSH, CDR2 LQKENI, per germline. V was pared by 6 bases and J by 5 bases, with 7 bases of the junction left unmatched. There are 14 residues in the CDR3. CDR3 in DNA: TGTGCCAGCTCGGGACAGTTGTCCAACAATGAGCAGTTCTTC. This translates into CASSGQLSNNEQFF.

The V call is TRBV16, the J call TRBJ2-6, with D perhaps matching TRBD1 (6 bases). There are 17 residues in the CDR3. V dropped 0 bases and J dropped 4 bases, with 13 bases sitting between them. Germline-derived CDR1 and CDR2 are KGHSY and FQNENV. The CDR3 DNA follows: TGTGCCAGCAGCCAATCAGGACAGTTTTGGGGGGCCAACGTCCTGACTTTC. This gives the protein CASSQSGQFWGANVLTF.

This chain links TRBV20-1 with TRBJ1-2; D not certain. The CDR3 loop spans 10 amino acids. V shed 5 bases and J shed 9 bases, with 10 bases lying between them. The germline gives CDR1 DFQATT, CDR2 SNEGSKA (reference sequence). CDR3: CSAPLGSYTF. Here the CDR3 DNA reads TGCAGTGCTCCACTGGGCAGCTACACCTTC.

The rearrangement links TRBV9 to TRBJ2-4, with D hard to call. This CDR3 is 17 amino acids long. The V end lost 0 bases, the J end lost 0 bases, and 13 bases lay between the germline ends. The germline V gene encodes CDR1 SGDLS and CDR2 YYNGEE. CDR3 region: CASSVELSLLAKNIQYF. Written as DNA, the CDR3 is TGTGCCAGCAGCGTAGAGCTGAGTTTACTAGCCAAAAACATTCAGTACTTC.

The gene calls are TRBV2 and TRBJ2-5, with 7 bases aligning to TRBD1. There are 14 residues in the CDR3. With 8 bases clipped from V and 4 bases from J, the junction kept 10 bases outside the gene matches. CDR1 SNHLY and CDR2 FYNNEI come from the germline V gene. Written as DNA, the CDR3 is TGTGCCAGCTCGAGGGGGCAGGGCATAGAGACCCAGTACTTC. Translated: CASSRGQGIETQYF.

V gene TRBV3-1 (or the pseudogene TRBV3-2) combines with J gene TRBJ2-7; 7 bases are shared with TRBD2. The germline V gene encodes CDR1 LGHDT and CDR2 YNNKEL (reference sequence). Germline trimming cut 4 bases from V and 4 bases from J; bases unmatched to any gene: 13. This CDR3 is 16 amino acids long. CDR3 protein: CASSLSLAAVRYEQYF. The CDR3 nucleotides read TGTGCCAGCAGCCTTTCTCTAGCGGCAGTTCGATACGAGCAGTACTTC.

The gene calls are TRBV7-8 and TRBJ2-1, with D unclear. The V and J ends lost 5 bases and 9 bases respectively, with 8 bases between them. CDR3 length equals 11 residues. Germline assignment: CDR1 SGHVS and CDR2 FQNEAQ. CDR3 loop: CASSLGGEQFF. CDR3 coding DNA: TGTGCCAGCAGCCTCGGTGGTGAGCAGTTCTTC.

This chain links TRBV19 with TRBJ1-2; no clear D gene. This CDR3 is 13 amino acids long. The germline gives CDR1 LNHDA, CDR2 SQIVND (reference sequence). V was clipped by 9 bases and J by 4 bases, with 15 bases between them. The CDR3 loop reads CASEPGFAYGYTF. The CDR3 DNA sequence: TGTGCCAGCGAACCGGGGTTCGCCTATGGCTACACCTTC.

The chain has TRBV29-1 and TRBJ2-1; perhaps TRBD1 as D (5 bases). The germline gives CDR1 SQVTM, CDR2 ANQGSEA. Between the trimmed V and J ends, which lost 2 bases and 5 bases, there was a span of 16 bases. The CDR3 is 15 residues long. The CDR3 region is CSVELRQGGDNEQFF. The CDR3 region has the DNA TGCAGCGTTGAACTTCGGCAGGGTGGGGACAATGAGCAGTTCTTC.